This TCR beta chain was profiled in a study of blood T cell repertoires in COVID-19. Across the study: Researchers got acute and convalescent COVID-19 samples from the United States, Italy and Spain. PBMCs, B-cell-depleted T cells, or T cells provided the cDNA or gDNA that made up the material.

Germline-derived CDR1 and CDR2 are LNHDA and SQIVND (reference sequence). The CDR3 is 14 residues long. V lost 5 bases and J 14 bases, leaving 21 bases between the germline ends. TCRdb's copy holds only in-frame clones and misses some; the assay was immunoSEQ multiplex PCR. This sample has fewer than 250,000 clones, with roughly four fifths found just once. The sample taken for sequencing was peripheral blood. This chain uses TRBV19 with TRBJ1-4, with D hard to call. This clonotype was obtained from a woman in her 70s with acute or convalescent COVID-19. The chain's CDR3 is CASSWTAPTKRLFF. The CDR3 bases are TGTGCCAGTAGTTGGACTGCCCCCACCAAACGGCTGTTTTTT.